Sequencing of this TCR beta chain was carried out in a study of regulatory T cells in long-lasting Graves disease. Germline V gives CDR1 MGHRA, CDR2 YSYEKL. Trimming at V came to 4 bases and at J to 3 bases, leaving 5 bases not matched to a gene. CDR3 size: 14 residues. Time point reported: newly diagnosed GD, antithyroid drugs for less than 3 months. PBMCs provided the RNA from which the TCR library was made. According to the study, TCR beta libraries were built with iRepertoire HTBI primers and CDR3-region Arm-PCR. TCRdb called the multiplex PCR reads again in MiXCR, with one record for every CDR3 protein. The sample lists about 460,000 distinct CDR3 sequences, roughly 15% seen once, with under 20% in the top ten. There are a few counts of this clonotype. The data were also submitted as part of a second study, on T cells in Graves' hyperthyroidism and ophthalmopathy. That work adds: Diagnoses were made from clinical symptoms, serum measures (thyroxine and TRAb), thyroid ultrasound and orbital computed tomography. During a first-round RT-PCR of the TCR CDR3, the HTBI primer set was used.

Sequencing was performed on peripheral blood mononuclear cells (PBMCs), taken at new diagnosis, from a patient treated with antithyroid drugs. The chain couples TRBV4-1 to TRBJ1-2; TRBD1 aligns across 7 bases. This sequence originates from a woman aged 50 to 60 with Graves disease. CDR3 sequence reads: CASSPRRGDYGYTF. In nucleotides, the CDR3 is TGCGCCAGCAGCCCACGCAGGGGGGACTATGGCTACACCTTC.